The rows below give T cell receptor beta chains drawn from one sample of a study of CD8 T cells in ankylosing spondylitis. TCRdb reprocessed the 5' RACE reads via MiXCR and lists one record per CDR3 protein. The sample shows 220,000 or so distinct CDR3 sequences, approximately 20% of them seen only once. Input material: blood, either unsorted or a sorted T cell fraction (not recorded which). The receptors derive from a male donor with ankylosing spondylitis. The CDR3 runs from the conserved cysteine through the conserved F or W. The D gene is left open where the match is weak. Not all rows give a size; the values are once, few, many and, for expanded clones, a class.

>TRBJ2-7|TRBV12-3/TRBV12-4|few|NA
TGTGCCAGCAGTTTCGGGCAGAAGCCCTACGAGCAGTACTTC
CASSFGQKPYEQYF
>TRBJ1-1|TRBV10-3|few|NA
TGTGCCATCAGTGGGGCGAAGGGCAGTGTGGAGAACACTGAAGCTTTCTTT
CAISGAKGSVENTEAFF
>TRBJ2-1|TRBV12-3/TRBV12-4|few|TRBD1
TGTGCCAGCAGCTTACCGGGACAGGGGAACAATGAGCAGTTCTTC
CASSLPGQGNNEQFF
>TRBJ2-2|TRBV25-1|few|NA
TGTGCCAGCAGTGAAGCTTTCGGAGGGAACACCGGGGAGCTGTTTTTT
CASSEAFGGNTGELFF
>TRBJ1-6|TRBV4-3|NA|TRBD1
TGCGCCAGCAGCCAAGAAGCAGGGGGAAATTCACCCCTCCACTTT
CASSQEAGGNSPLHF
>TRBJ2-1|TRBV20-1|few|NA
TGCAGTGCTAGGGTACTGACAGGCTATGAGCAGTTCTTC
CSARVLTGYEQFF
>TRBJ1-1|TRBV5-1|NA|NA
TGCGCCAGCAGCTGGGCACAGGGCTCTGAAGCTTTCTTT
CASSWAQGSEAFF
>TRBJ1-1|TRBV12-3/TRBV12-4|many|NA
TGCGCCAGCAGCTTGGGTCTGAACACTGAAGCTTTCTTT
CASSLGLNTEAFF
>TRBJ2-2|TRBV29-1|NA|NA
TGCAGCGTTGAAACTAGGGAGGAGGCGAACACCGGGGAGCTGCTTTTT
CSVETREEANTGELLF
>TRBJ1-2|TRBV20-1|few|NA
TGCAGTGCTAGAGACCTACCCGGGACTCCGGACTATGGCTACACCTTC
CSARDLPGTPDYGYTF
>TRBJ2-1|TRBV29-1|few|TRBD2
TGCAGCGTCGAGCTCTTAGCGGGGGGGCTGGATGAGCAGTTCTTC
CSVELLAGGLDEQFF
>TRBJ1-1|TRBV6-6|NA|NA
TGTGCCAGCAGTTACGGGTTCGGCAGGGCGAACACTGAAGCTTTCTTT
CASSYGFGRANTEAFF
>TRBJ2-7|TRBV4-3|NA|NA
TGCGCCAGCAGCCAAGATGGCGAGAGGGCGGGCGAGCAGTACTTC
CASSQDGERAGEQYF
>TRBJ2-1|TRBV6-1|many|TRBD1
TGTGCCAGCAGAAGACAGGGGACCTACAATGAGCAGTTCTTC
CASRRQGTYNEQFF
>TRBJ2-7|TRBV29-1|NA|NA
TGCAGCGTTTCATCCAGGGGACTTTCCTACGAGCAGTACTTC
CSVSSRGLSYEQYF
>TRBJ1-1|TRBV3-1|NA|TRBD1
TGTGCCAGCACCCAAACAGGGGTGGGTACGGACACTGAAGCTTTCTTT
CASTQTGVGTDTEAFF
>TRBJ2-5|TRBV6-6|NA|NA
TGTGCCAGCAGTCTCCCCCTGTTGGAGACCCAGTACTTC
CASSLPLLETQYF
>TRBJ2-7|TRBV4-1|few|NA
TGCGCCAGCAGCCCAAAAGGGGCAGGCTCCTACGAGCAGTACTTC
CASSPKGAGSYEQYF
>TRBJ2-7|TRBV4-1|NA|NA
TGCGCCAGCAGCCAAGAGTCTCTCCCAGGCGAGCAGTACTTC
CASSQESLPGEQYF
>TRBJ1-1|TRBV6-5|few|NA
TGTGCCAGCACTTCCTCCACTGAAGCTTTCTTT
CASTSSTEAFF
>TRBJ2-1|TRBV12-3/TRBV12-4|many|NA
TGTGCCAGCAGCAGATACAATGAGCAGTTCTTC
CASSRYNEQFF
>TRBJ2-3|TRBV2|many|TRBD1
TGTGCCAGCAGCAAGGGGGTTCCCACAGGGGCTCTGAGGGATACGCAGTATTTT
CASSKGVPTGALRDTQYF
>TRBJ2-5|TRBV7-9|few|TRBD1
TGTGCCAGCAGTTTTCCGACAGGGGTTGTTGAGGAAGAGACCCAGTACTTC
CASSFPTGVVEEETQYF